Listed below are T cell receptor beta chains from one sample, sequenced in a study of blood T cell repertoires in COVID-19. TCRdb keeps only in-frame clones here, not all; method: immunoSEQ multiplex PCR. Here the sample spans some 150,000 clones, roughly 89% being singletons. Sequencing was performed on peripheral blood. Receptors were obtained from a woman between 45 and 60 years old with acute or convalescent COVID-19. CDR3s include the opening cysteine and the closing phenylalanine or tryptophan.

TRBV7-9,TRBJ2-5,CASSSLRGLEVETQYF
TRBV24-1,TRBJ2-1,CATSDFRLAVGYNEQFF
TRBV6-5,TRBJ2-3,CASSWTSGDGDTQYF
TRBV7-9,TRBJ2-2,CASSPDTGELFF
TRBV6-4,TRBJ2-2,CASSVQGSGELFF
TRBV7-6,TRBJ1-2,CASSYGGGDGYTF
TRBV9,TRBJ1-2,CASSERTGTNYGYTF
TRBV4-1,TRBJ2-1,CASSYRDRDSNEQFF
TRBV10-1,TRBJ1-1,CASSASRGPGEAFF
TRBV29-1,TRBJ1-1,CSVDGQDGAFF
TRBV27,TRBJ2-3,CASSLNPGRTYTDTQYF
TRBV10-2,TRBJ2-1,CASSVAGGNEQFF
TRBV11-3,TRBJ1-1,CASSLGTGGPTEAFF
TRBV2,TRBJ1-2,CASIGQGGIYGYTF
TRBV18,TRBJ2-2,CASSPLQGHAGELFF
TRBV10-3,TRBJ1-1,CAIRSLGGGTEAFF
TRBV3-1/TRBV3-2,TRBJ1-3,CASSQGRMDRSSGNTIYF